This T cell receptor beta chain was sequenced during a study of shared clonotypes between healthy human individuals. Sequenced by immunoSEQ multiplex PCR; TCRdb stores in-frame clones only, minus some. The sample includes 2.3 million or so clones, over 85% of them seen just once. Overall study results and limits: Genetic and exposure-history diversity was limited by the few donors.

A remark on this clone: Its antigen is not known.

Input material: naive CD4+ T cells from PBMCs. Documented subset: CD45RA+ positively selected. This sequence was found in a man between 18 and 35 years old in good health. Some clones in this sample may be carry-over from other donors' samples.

The CDR3 region has the DNA TGTGCCAGCAGTTTGGGAGGGACGCCACTGAATCAGCCCCAGCATTTT. Its translation is CASSLGGTPLNQPQHF. The V and J genes are TRBV28 and TRBJ1-5, with D tentatively TRBD1 (5 bases). In germline, CDR1 is MDHEN, CDR2 SYDVKM. CDR3 length equals 16 residues. Trimming pared 3 bases from V and 4 bases from J, leaving 16 bases between.